These 14 T cell receptor beta chains share one sample of origin, sequenced in a study of blood T cells in healthy people across ages. Through a sample-barcoded 5' primer and a J-beta primer mix, a second PCR was run for roughly 6 to 11 cycles. TCRdb processed the 5' RACE reads anew with MiXCR; each CDR3 protein has one entry. There are fewer than 800,000 distinct CDR3 sequences in the sample; approximately 29% occur only once, and 15% to 19% lies in the top ten. Sequenced input: blood. These receptors all come from a woman aged 80 or over in good health.

The rearrangement joins TRBV20-1 to TRBJ2-7, with 8 positions matching TRBD1. Losses at the gene ends were 3 bases for V and 1 base for J; bases not matched to a gene: 5. Germline CDR1 DFQATT, CDR2 SNEGSKA (reference sequence). The CDR3 consists of 14 residues. The CDR3 DNA reads TGCAGTGCTAGTGCAGGGGGCTATTCCTACGAGCAGTACTTC. It translates to CSASAGGYSYEQYF.

Many counts were recorded for this clonotype. The J gene is TRBJ2-5, the V gene TRBV6-6; possible D gene TRBD1, 5 bases. In germline, CDR1 is MNHNY, CDR2 SVGAGI (reference sequence). This CDR3 region has 13 residues. Trimming cost V 2 bases and J 4 bases, with 8 bases left between them. The CDR3 nucleotides read TGTGCCAGCAGTTACCCCACAGGAGAGACCCAGTACTTC. It codes for CASSYPTGETQYF.

In this sample, this clonotype turned up many times. CDR3 amino acids: CSLRGATRGEQYF. The CDR3 region has the DNA TGCAGTCTTAGGGGGGCTACCCGAGGGGAGCAGTACTTC. The chain has TRBV20-1 and TRBJ2-7, with D tentatively TRBD1 or TRBD2 (6 bases each). The V end lost 8 bases, the J end lost 7 bases, and 21 bases lay between the germline ends. Germline CDR1 is DFQATT and CDR2 is SNEGSKA (reference sequence). The CDR3 sequence is 13 residues long.

The chain couples TRBV29-1 to TRBJ1-1, with 7 nucleotides matching TRBD1. CDR3 length: 14 amino acids. CDR1 is SQVTM and CDR2 is ANQGSEA in the germline V gene. J lost 1 base, V lost 5 bases, and 7 bases had no gene match. The CDR3: CSVSQGSWNTEAFF. The CDR3 DNA reads TGCAGCGTTTCACAGGGGTCCTGGAACACTGAAGCTTTCTTT.

This clonotype was counted many times. The chain uses TRBV9 and TRBJ2-3; the D gene is possibly TRBD1 (5 bases). V dropped 1 base and J dropped 5 bases, with 11 bases sitting between them. This CDR3 region has 14 residues. In germline, CDR1 is SGDLS, CDR2 YYNGEE. CDR3 region: CASSVKQAGDTQYF. CDR3 coding DNA: TGTGCCAGCAGCGTAAAACAGGCTGGAGATACGCAGTATTTT.

There are many counts of this clonotype. The genes are TRBV14 and TRBJ2-7, with 8 bases matching TRBD1. V trimming: 2 bases; J trimming: 2 bases; junction bases outside the gene matches: 5. This CDR3 comprises 15 residues. Germline CDR1 SGHDN, CDR2 FVKESK. The CDR3 protein is CASSQFTGGTYEQYF. For the CDR3, the DNA is TGTGCCAGCAGCCAATTTACAGGGGGGACCTACGAGCAGTACTTC.

This sequence joins TRBV5-1 and TRBJ2-4, with D perhaps TRBD2 (5 bases). The tail of the sequence fits TRBJ2-7 better, so the J call may be wrong. CDR1 and CDR2 from the germline V gene are SGHRS and YFSETQ. The CDR3 sequence is 14 residues long. CDR3 region: CASSLAGSEYEQYF. CDR3 bases: TGCGCCAGCAGCTTGGCGGGGAGCGAATACGAGCAGTACTTC.

Worth noting for this clonotype: One base away lies a much larger clone, so this may be a sequencing read error. This sequence joins TRBV14 and TRBJ2-1; TRBD2 matches at 9 bases. The DNA end favors TRBJ2-7, so the J call may be wrong. This CDR3 has 16 residues. Germline CDR1 reads SGHDN; CDR2 reads FVKESK. CDR3 sequence (DNA): TGTGCCAGCAGCCAAGATGGGCTAGCGGGGTACAATGAGCAGTACTTC. Its translation is CASSQDGLAGYNEQYF.

In this sample, this clonotype turned up once. CDR3 in DNA: TGCGCCAGCAGCTTGGGGAGACAGGGGACCTCTGGGGCCAACGTCCTGACTTTC. Translating gives CASSLGRQGTSGANVLTF. V is TRBV5-1 and J is TRBJ2-6; TRBD1 agrees at 8 bases. V lost 0 bases to trimming and J lost 0 bases; unmatched junction nucleotides: 5. This CDR3 has 18 residues. Germline V lookup: CDR1 SGHRS, CDR2 YFSETQ.

This clonotype was recorded at least ten times. The V call is TRBV7-2, the J call TRBJ2-5; D may be TRBD1 (6 bases). The CDR3 sequence is 12 residues long. Germline CDR1 is SGHTA and CDR2 is FQGNSA. Trimming removed 4 bases at V and 4 bases at J, with 7 bases between. CDR3 sequence reads: CASSYRVETQYF. CDR3 coding DNA: TGTGCCAGCAGCTACAGGGTAGAGACCCAGTACTTC.

In this sample, this clonotype turned up a few times. This chain uses TRBV9 with TRBJ1-5, with a possible D match to TRBD1 (6 bases). This CDR3 has 15 residues. Looked up from germline, CDR1 is SGDLS and CDR2 is YYNGEE. V shed 2 bases and J shed 3 bases, with 12 bases lying between them. CDR3 bases: TGTGCCAGCAGCGTGGGGGCTGCGGACAATCAGCCCCAGCATTTT. Translating gives CASSVGAADNQPQHF.

The sample holds many counts of this clonotype. The rearrangement joins TRBV7-6 to TRBJ1-2; D is undetermined. This CDR3 contains 13 residues. Germline CDR1 and CDR2: SGHVS and FNYEAQ. With 5 bases removed from V and 4 bases from J, the gap between germline ends came to 11 bases. The CDR3 sequence: CASSEGRGYGYTF. The CDR3 nucleotides read TGTGCCAGCAGCGAAGGGCGAGGCTATGGCTACACCTTC.

The sample holds many counts of this clonotype. The junction and the germline gene differ at one end; a read error may be behind it. The rearrangement links TRBV4-2 to TRBJ2-3; 11 bases agree with TRBD2. Germline V lookup: CDR1 LGHNA, CDR2 YNFKEQ. The CDR3 consists of 14 residues. In nucleotides, the CDR3 is TGTGCCAGCAGTCAAGGGACTAGCGGCGATACGCAGTATTTT. This gives the protein CASSQGTSGDTQYF.

The V call is TRBV6-6, the J call TRBJ2-7; possible D gene TRBD1, 5 bases. Per germline, CDR1 MNHNY and CDR2 SVGAGI (reference sequence). Trimming took 6 bases from V and 7 from J, leaving 16 bases between them. This CDR3 is 13 amino acids long. The CDR3 DNA is TGTGCCAGCAGAAAAGACAGACTCAATGAGCAGTACTTC. Translating it yields CASRKDRLNEQYF.